Below are 13 T cell receptor beta chains sequenced from a single sample in a study of T cells in Graves' hyperthyroidism and ophthalmopathy. RNA transcripts served as the template for amplifying TCR beta CDR3 regions. The study used the HTBI primer set for a first-round RT-PCR of the TCR CDR3. TCRdb analysed the multiplex PCR reads with MiXCR anew, one entry per CDR3 protein. The sample has about 270,000 distinct CDR3 sequences, more than 20% seen once. Sequenced: blood. These TCRs come from a woman aged 35 to 49 with Graves' ophthalmopathy.

This clonotype was picked up many times. The gene calls are TRBV10-1 and TRBJ1-5; D gene uncertain. From germline, CDR1 is WNHNN and CDR2 SYGVQD (reference sequence). The CDR3 extends over 13 amino acids. Trimming cost V 4 bases and J 4 bases, with 8 bases left between them. CDR3 nucleotide sequence: TGCGCCAGCAGTGCCGGGCCAAATCAGCCCCAGCATTTT. This encodes CASSAGPNQPQHF.

This clonotype was observed at least ten times. The chain carries TRBV15 and TRBJ2-5; tentative D call: TRBD2 (6 bases). Trimming left V 0 bases short and J 5 bases short, with 13 bases between. The V gene's germline CDR1 is LNHNV and CDR2 YYDKDF (reference sequence). CDR3 size: 15 residues. CDR3 protein: CATSRDYGAGETQYF. CDR3 DNA sequence: TGTGCCACCAGCAGAGATTATGGGGCGGGGGAGACCCAGTACTTC.

This clonotype was found many times. The V call is TRBV7-2, the J call TRBJ2-7, with 9 bases fitting TRBD2. Germline lookup yields CDR1 SGHTA and CDR2 FQGNSA. The CDR3 covers 14 residues. With 2 bases clipped from V and 3 bases from J, the junction kept 2 bases outside the gene matches. The CDR3 coding sequence is TGTGCCAGCAGCTTACGACTAGCGGACTACGAGCAGTACTTC. Its protein is CASSLRLADYEQYF.

This clonotype showed up many times. The chain joins TRBV24-1 to TRBJ2-5, with D perhaps matching TRBD1 (6 bases). From germline, CDR1 is KGHDR and CDR2 SFDVKD. The ends were cut back, 6 bases at V and 1 base at J, with 11 bases in the middle. This CDR3 is 14 amino acids long. The CDR3 DNA is TGTGCCACCAGTCCGACCAGGGGCCAAGAGACCCAGTACTTC. It translates to CATSPTRGQETQYF.

The chain uses TRBV11-2 and TRBJ2-5, with D tentatively TRBD2 (6 bases). V was clipped by 4 bases and J by 5 bases, with 11 bases between them. Germline lookup yields CDR1 SGHAT and CDR2 FQNNGV. CDR3 length: 13 amino acids. CDR3 protein: CASSYGRSETQYF. CDR3 nucleotides: TGTGCCAGCAGCTACGGGAGATCGGAGACCCAGTACTTC.

This clonotype was counted at least ten times. The V and J genes are TRBV4-1 and TRBJ2-7, with D unresolved. This CDR3 is built from 15 residues. V gave up 0 bases and J gave up 7 bases, with 16 bases separating them. Germline loops: CDR1 MGHRA, CDR2 YSYEKL. CDR3 nucleotides: TGCGCCAGCAGCCAAGATCGAGCTATCGCGCGGGAGCAGTACTTC. This encodes CASSQDRAIAREQYF.

In this sample, this clonotype turned up many times. The chain carries TRBV28 and TRBJ1-3; tentatively, D is TRBD1 (6 bases). CDR3 length: 17 amino acids. Deletions cut 6 bases from V and 2 bases from J, with 20 bases between. Per germline, CDR1 MDHEN and CDR2 SYDVKM. The CDR3 region has the DNA TGTGCCAGCAGCTTTAGAGGGGGTGGAATCGCTGGAAACACCATATATTTT. It codes for CASSFRGGGIAGNTIYF.

There are many counts of this clonotype. This chain links TRBV7-8 with TRBJ1-6; D is ambiguous. Trimming took 1 base from V and 9 from J, leaving 19 bases between them. In germline, CDR1 is SGHVS, CDR2 FQNEAQ. This CDR3 has 17 residues. The CDR3 sequence is CASSLGASGSYGSPLHF. CDR3 nucleotide sequence: TGTGCCAGCAGCTTAGGGGCTTCGGGGAGCTATGGTTCACCCCTCCACTTT.

The chain joins TRBV12-3 or TRBV12-4 to TRBJ1-2; 7 bases map to TRBD1. The CDR3 is made up of 13 amino acids. J lost 4 bases, V lost 9 bases, and 8 bases had no gene match. The CDR3 sequence is CASHVTGAYGYTF. The DNA of the CDR3 is TGTGCCAGTCACGTCACAGGGGCCTATGGCTACACCTTC.

This clonotype was seen repeatedly, ten times or more. This chain joins TRBV7-2 and TRBJ2-5; no definite D call. The germline V and J ends were trimmed by 8 bases and 2 bases, with 9 bases remaining between them. The CDR3 has 12 residues. The V gene's germline CDR1 is SGHTA and CDR2 FQGNSA. The CDR3 loop is CASGRIQETQYF. CDR3 in DNA: TGTGCCAGCGGGCGGATACAAGAGACCCAGTACTTC.

This clonotype was seen many times. The J gene is TRBJ2-5, the V gene TRBV19, with D unclear. Trimming removed 2 bases at V and 5 bases at J, with 12 bases between. Germline V CDR1 and CDR2: LNHDA, SQIVND (reference sequence). The length of the CDR3 is 14 residues. Here the CDR3 DNA reads TGTGCCAGTAGTATAAACGGTCCCAAGGAGACCCAGTACTTC. It is translated as CASSINGPKETQYF.

This clonotype came up once. V is TRBV7-2 and J is TRBJ1-1, with D hard to call. The germline V gene has CDR1 SGHTA and CDR2 FQGNSA. Trimming removed 1 base at V and 4 bases at J, with 10 bases between. There are 14 residues in the CDR3. The DNA for the CDR3 is TGTGCCAGCAGCTTAGTGGATTACAGCACTGAAGCTTTCTTT. It encodes CASSLVDYSTEAFF.

This clonotype occurred a few times. The chain has TRBV12-3 or TRBV12-4 and TRBJ2-7; 10 positions agree with TRBD2. V gave up 8 bases and J gave up 6 bases; unmatched junction bases: 4. The CDR3 totals 12 residues. The CDR3 loop is CASVGLAAEQYF. DNA of the CDR3: TGTGCCAGCGTAGGACTAGCGGCCGAGCAGTACTTC.